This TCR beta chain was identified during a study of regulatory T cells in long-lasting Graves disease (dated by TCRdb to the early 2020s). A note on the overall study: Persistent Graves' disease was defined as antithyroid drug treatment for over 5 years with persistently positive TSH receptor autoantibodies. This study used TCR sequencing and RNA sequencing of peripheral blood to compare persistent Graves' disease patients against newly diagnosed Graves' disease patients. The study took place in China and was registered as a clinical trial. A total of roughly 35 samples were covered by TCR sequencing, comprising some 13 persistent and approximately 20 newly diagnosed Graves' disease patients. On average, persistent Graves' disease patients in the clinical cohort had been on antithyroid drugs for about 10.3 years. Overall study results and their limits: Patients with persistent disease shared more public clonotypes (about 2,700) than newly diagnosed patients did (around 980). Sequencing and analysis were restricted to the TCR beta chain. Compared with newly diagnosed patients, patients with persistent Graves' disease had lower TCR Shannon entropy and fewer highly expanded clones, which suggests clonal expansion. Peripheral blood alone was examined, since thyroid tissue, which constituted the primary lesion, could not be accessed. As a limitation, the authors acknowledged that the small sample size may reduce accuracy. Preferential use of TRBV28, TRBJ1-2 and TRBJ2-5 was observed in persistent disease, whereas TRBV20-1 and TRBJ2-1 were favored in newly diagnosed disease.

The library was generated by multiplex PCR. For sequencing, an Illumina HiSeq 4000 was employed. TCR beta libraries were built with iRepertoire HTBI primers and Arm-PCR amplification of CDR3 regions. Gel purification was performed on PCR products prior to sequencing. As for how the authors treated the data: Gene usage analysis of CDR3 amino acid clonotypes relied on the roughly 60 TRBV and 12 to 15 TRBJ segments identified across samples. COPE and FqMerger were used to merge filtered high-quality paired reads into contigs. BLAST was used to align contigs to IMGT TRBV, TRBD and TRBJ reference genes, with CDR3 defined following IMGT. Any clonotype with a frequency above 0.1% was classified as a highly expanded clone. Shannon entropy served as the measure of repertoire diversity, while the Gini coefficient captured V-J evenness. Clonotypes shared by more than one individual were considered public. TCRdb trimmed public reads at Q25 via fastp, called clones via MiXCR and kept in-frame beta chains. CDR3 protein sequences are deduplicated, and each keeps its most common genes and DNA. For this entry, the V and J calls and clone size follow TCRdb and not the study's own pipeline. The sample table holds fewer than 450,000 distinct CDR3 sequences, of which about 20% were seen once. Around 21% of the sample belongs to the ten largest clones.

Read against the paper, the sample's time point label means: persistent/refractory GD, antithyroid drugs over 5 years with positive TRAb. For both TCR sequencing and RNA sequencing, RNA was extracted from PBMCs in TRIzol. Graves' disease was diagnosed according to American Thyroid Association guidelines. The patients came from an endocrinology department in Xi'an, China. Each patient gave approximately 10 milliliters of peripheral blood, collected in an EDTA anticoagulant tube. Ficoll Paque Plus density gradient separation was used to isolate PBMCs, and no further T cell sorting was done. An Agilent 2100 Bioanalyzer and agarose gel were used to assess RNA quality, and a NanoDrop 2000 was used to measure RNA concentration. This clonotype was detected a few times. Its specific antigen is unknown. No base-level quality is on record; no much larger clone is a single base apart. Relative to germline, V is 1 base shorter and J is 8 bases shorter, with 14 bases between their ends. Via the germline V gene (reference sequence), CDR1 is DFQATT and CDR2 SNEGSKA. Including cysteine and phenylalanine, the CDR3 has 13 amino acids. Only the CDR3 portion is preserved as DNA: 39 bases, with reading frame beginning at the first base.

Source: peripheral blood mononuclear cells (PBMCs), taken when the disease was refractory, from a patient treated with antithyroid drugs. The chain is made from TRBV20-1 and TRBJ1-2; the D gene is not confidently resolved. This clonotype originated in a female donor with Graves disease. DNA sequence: TGCAGTGCTAGAGCCCCAGTCGGGGAAGGCTACACCTTC. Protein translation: CSARAPVGEGYTF.